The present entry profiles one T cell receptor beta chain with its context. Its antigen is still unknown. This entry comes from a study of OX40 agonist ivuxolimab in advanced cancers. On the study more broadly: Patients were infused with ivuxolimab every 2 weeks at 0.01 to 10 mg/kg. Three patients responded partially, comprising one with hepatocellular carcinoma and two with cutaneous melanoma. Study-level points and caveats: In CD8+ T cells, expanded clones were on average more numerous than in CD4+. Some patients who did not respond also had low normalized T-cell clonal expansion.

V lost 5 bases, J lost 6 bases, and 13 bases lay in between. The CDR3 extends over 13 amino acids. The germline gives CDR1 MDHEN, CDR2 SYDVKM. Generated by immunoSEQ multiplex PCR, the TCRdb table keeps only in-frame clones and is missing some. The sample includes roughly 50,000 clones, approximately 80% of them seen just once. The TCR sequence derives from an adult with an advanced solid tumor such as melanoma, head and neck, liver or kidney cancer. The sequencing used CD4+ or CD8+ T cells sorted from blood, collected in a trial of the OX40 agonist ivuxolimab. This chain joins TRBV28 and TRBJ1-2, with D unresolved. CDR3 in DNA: TGTGCCAGCAGTCCGACTTGGCGGCATGGCTACACCTTC. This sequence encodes CASSPTWRHGYTF.